These T cell receptor beta chains were read from a single sample in a study of blood T cell repertoires in COVID-19. Assay: immunoSEQ multiplex PCR; the TCRdb copy retains only in-frame clones and omits some. The sample holds about 56,000 clones, less than 90% seen once. The material sequenced was peripheral blood. The receptors were sampled from a woman older than 75 with acute or convalescent COVID-19. Each CDR3 is given with its conserved first and last residue.

j_gene,v_gene,CDR3aa
TRBJ2-1,TRBV5-4,CASSSKRDSYNEQFF
TRBJ2-7,TRBV18,CASSTTGAYEQYF
TRBJ1-5,TRBV15,CATSQGYQPQHF
TRBJ2-7,TRBV5-6,CASSPRTRRPYEQYF
TRBJ1-1,TRBV5-1,CASSMPDRGPTEAFF
TRBJ2-3,TRBV19,CASNVVASSTQYF
TRBJ2-5,TRBV5-5,CASSLELAGAIQETQYF
TRBJ1-3,TRBV5-1,CASSPIPRGSGNTIYF
TRBJ2-1,TRBV3-1/TRBV3-2,CASSRGGGASSYNEQFF
TRBJ1-2,TRBV18,CASSPTGVSGAYGYTF
TRBJ2-3,TRBV24-1,CATSEPTTDTQYF
TRBJ1-1,TRBV14,CASSPMGQKHTEAFF
TRBJ2-1,TRBV5-4,CASSLALLAGGVTYNEQFF
TRBJ2-5,TRBV5-1,CASSSGTSGLETQYF
TRBJ2-3,TRBV5-6,CASSELAGSSSGTQYF
TRBJ1-2,TRBV7-6,CASSLDLYGTGEDGYTF
TRBJ1-2,TRBV18,CASSPSGDYGYTF
TRBJ2-1,TRBV9,CASSETSGGVSEQFF
TRBJ1-1,TRBV27,CASSEWKGAPEAFF
TRBJ2-7,TRBV6-2/TRBV6-3,CASSAAGMNYEQYF
TRBJ1-1,TRBV6-5,CASSYRQGAWNTEAFF
TRBJ2-7,TRBV2,CASSPTSGQVYEQYF
TRBJ1-2,TRBV5-1,CASTPVQGGYGYTF
TRBJ1-4,TRBV2,CASHPGQGILMRKLFF
TRBJ1-4,TRBV6-5,CASQIGGDEKLFF
TRBJ1-5,TRBV14,CASSPVDGGPQHF
TRBJ1-1,TRBV12-5,CASGTDRIMNTEAFF
TRBJ2-7,TRBV3-1/TRBV3-2,CASSQGTSGGWQYF
TRBJ1-6,TRBV6-5,CASRGQVLLNSPLHF
TRBJ1-1,TRBV7-3,CASSLQENTEAFF
TRBJ2-2,TRBV29-1,CSAAPLAGFTGELFF
TRBJ2-2,TRBV1,CTSSQGGGCTGELFF
TRBJ2-3,TRBV5-4,CASSLWGRGMDTQYF
TRBJ2-5,TRBV28,CASSGGETQYF
TRBJ1-2,TRBV10-3,CAISEARDRGYGYTF
TRBJ2-1,TRBV19,CASSTPPRGNEQFF
TRBJ1-5,TRBV19,CASRADRVYSNQPQHF
TRBJ2-7,TRBV5-1,CASSPGTGVGEQYF
TRBJ1-4,TRBV27,CASSLRTGINEKLFF
TRBJ1-5,TRBV11-2,CASSLDGGRDQPQHF
TRBJ2-1,TRBV7-8,CASSSPSGQQFF
TRBJ2-1,TRBV5-1,CASSLVSGAYEQFF